The clone carrying this T cell receptor (beta chain) was picked up many times. Its antigen is unknown. This sample stems from a study of HIV-infected patients and healthy controls. Across the study: Total CDR3 counts per chain did not differ significantly between patients and controls.

About 500 ng RNA was reverse transcribed with alpha and beta constant-region primers. Each of the alpha and beta chains got its own library through chain-specific third strand synthesis with indices. A short first PCR added P5 and P7 adapter elements and a second index. TCRdb re-called the 5' RACE reads through MiXCR, storing one row per CDR3 protein. The data show 8,000 to 10,000 distinct CDR3 sequences, with roughly 7.3% seen just once and under 40% held by the top ten. J gave up 3 bases and V 9 bases, and 6 bases lay outside the gene matches. The CDR3 consists of 13 residues. CDR1 and CDR2 (germline): SNHLY, FYNNEI. Study-wide results and limits: Significantly higher mean Gini indices appeared in HIV-infected repertoires, possibly reflecting oligoclonality.

All unsorted peripheral T cells were captured because whole blood was used without fractionation. Enrollment excluded donors with tumors, hepatitis B or C, or recent vaccination. The source material was blood, sampled before antiretroviral therapy. The rearrangement uses TRBV2 and TRBJ2-7; 9 bases line up with TRBD1. The source of this sequence is an adult with HIV infection. CDR3 bases: TGTGCCAGTTCAGGACAGGGGAACTACGAGCAGTACTTC. It is translated as CASSGQGNYEQYF.